This entry lists 14 T cell receptor beta chains sequenced from one sample in a study of CD8 T cells in ankylosing spondylitis. Study-level findings and limits: Ankylosing spondylitis blood appeared to be characterized by a TCR beta motif of several highly homologous variants.

For these TCRs, the target antigens are not known. One entry per CDR3 protein, called by TCRdb with MiXCR from the 5' RACE reads. Found here are more than 500,000 distinct CDR3 sequences, under 5.5% of them singletons; the top ten hold under 4.5%. Sample: blood, either unsorted or a sorted T cell fraction (not recorded which). These TCRs come from a male donor with ankylosing spondylitis.

In its sample, this clonotype was seen many times. This chain joins TRBV7-8 and TRBJ1-2; TRBD1 matches 8 bases. Germline loops: CDR1 SGHVS, CDR2 FQNEAQ. V was clipped by 2 bases and J by 2 bases; unmatched bases: 13. The CDR3 is 18 amino acids. The CDR3 loop is CASSLSKDRESENYGYTF. The DNA for the CDR3 is TGTGCCAGCAGCTTATCGAAGGACAGGGAATCCGAGAACTATGGCTACACCTTC.

This clonotype was counted ten times or more. This chain links TRBV27 with TRBJ2-1; TRBD2 aligns across 7 bases. The CDR3 is 14 amino acids. Unmatched junction bases numbered 7, after V lost 7 bases and J lost 4 bases. Germline CDR1 MNHEY, CDR2 SMNVEV (reference sequence). For the CDR3, the DNA is TGTGCCAGCAAAGCCAAGCGGGATTACAATGAGCAGTTCTTC. It yields the protein CASKAKRDYNEQFF.

This clonotype showed up many times. J is TRBJ2-2 and V is TRBV24-1; D gene unclear. This CDR3 is 16 amino acids long. Germline loops: CDR1 KGHDR, CDR2 SFDVKD. The V gene lost 4 bases and the J gene lost 2 bases, with 13 bases spanning the gap. CDR3: CATSDRQGPNTGELFF. DNA of the CDR3: TGTGCCACCAGTGACCGGCAAGGGCCTAACACCGGGGAGCTGTTTTTT.

The sample holds a few counts of this clonotype. V is TRBV7-2 and J is TRBJ1-1; TRBD1 aligns across 11 bases. The trim removed 1 base at V and 6 bases at J, leaving 1 base unmatched. In germline, CDR1 is SGHTA, CDR2 FQGNSA. CDR3 length: 14 residues. The CDR3, as DNA: TGTGCCAGCAGCTTAGGGGACAGGGGGTCTGAAGCTTTCTTT. Its protein product is CASSLGDRGSEAFF.

This clonotype was seen at least ten times. The chain has TRBV29-1 and TRBJ2-7, with TRBD2 as a possible D gene (5 bases). CDR3 length: 13 residues. Germline V gives CDR1 SQVTM, CDR2 ANQGSEA. V lost 3 bases, J lost 5 bases, and 14 bases lay in between. The CDR3 DNA sequence: TGCAGCGTTGACGTTGGAGGACGCCACGAGCAGTACTTC. Its translation: CSVDVGGRHEQYF.

This clonotype was observed many times. The genes are TRBV28 and TRBJ1-5; maybe TRBD1 (6 bases). Germline V lookup: CDR1 MDHEN, CDR2 SYDVKM. This CDR3 comprises 14 residues. V was clipped by 6 bases and J by 6 bases, with 15 bases between them. The CDR3 sequence is CASRPYRDGQPQHF. DNA for the CDR3: TGTGCCAGCAGACCGTACAGGGACGGTCAGCCCCAGCATTTT.

This clonotype was observed at least ten times. This chain connects TRBV10-3 to TRBJ1-2; D gene uncertain. Germline CDR1 is ENHRY and CDR2 is SYGVKD. This CDR3 spans 15 amino acids. The V gene lost 5 bases and the J gene lost 0 bases, with 13 bases spanning the gap. In DNA, the CDR3 is TGTGCCATCAGTCCCGGAGGCCGATCTAACTATGGCTACACCTTC. Translated: CAISPGGRSNYGYTF.

This clonotype was seen a handful of times. CDR3 region: CASSSPGTGVSSQYF. The DNA of the CDR3 is TGTGCCAGCAGCTCTCCCGGGACAGGGGTCTCGTCGCAGTATTTT. The chain employs TRBV7-9 and TRBJ2-3; 10 bases map to TRBD1. The V and J ends lost 4 bases and 10 bases, in that order; junction bases with no gene match: 11. The length of the CDR3 is 15 residues. Germline CDR1 SEHNR, CDR2 FQNEAQ (reference sequence). The full variable domain, its missing parts supplied by reference TRBV7-9 and TRBJ2-3, is DTGVSQNPRHKITKRGQNVTFRCDPISEHNRLYWYRQTLGQGPEFLTYFQNEAQLEKSRLLSDRFSAERPKGSFSTLEIQRTEQGDSAMYLCASSSPGTGVSSQYFGPGTRLTVL.

This clonotype was seen at least ten times. J is TRBJ1-1 and V is TRBV5-4; no clear D. The CDR3 runs to 13 residues. Trimming shortened V by 3 bases and J by 1 base, and 7 bases separated the two germline ends. Looked up from germline, CDR1 is SGHNT and CDR2 is YYREEE (reference sequence). CDR3 sequence: CASSSTRNTEAFF. The CDR3 nucleotides read TGTGCCAGCAGCTCCACAAGGAACACTGAAGCTTTCTTT.

This clonotype was recorded many times. The CDR3 sequence is CSATYRATEQYF. DNA for the CDR3: TGCAGTGCTACCTACCGGGCCACGGAGCAGTACTTC. The chain links TRBV20-1 to TRBJ2-7; no reliable D call. Germline CDR1 is DFQATT and CDR2 is SNEGSKA (reference sequence). The germline V and J ends were trimmed by 4 bases and 7 bases, with 14 bases remaining between them. The CDR3 runs to 12 residues.

V and J are TRBV7-9 and TRBJ2-3; D possibly corresponds to TRBD1 (6 bases). The CDR3 covers 16 residues. Germline V lookup: CDR1 SEHNR, CDR2 FQNEAQ (reference sequence). Trimming removed 4 bases at V and 4 bases at J, with 18 bases between. The CDR3, as DNA: TGTGCCAGCAGCTCCCCCATACAGGGTTCAGCAGATACGCAGTATTTT. This translates into CASSSPIQGSADTQYF.

In this sample, this clonotype turned up many times. The V gene is TRBV7-8, the J gene TRBJ2-3; the match to TRBD2 covers 9 bases. This CDR3 region has 17 residues. In germline, CDR1 is SGHVS, CDR2 FQNEAQ. J was trimmed by 4 bases and V by 1 base; bases with no gene match: 9. The CDR3 DNA follows: TGTGCCAGCAGCTTAGGGGCCAGCGGGGGGTTGGCAGATACGCAGTATTTT. Translated: CASSLGASGGLADTQYF.

At least ten counts were recorded for this clonotype. CDR3 protein: CASSLLGQGIEETQYF. The DNA for the CDR3 is TGCGCCAGCAGCTTGTTAGGGCAGGGGATAGAAGAGACCCAGTACTTC. The V gene is TRBV5-1, the J gene TRBJ2-5; possible D gene TRBD1, 6 bases. There are 16 residues in the CDR3. CDR1 and CDR2 (germline): SGHRS, YFSETQ. V shed 1 base and J shed 3 bases, with 16 bases lying between them.

This clonotype was counted many times. The rearrangement joins TRBV5-1 to TRBJ2-7; D perhaps matches TRBD1 (6 bases). The germline V and J ends were trimmed by 4 bases and 4 bases, with 12 bases remaining between them. Germline V gene sequence: CDR1 SGHRS, CDR2 YFSETQ. The CDR3 length is 13 residues. The CDR3: CASSGRGTYEQYF. The CDR3 bases are TGCGCCAGCAGCGGCAGGGGAACATACGAGCAGTACTTC.